This T cell receptor beta chain stems from a study of T-cell memory formation after mild COVID-19. Findings and caveats of the study: CD4+ contracting clones were found mainly in CM and EM, and CD8+ ones in EMRA.

There are a few counts of this clonotype. Its antigen is unknown. Constant-segment primers were used for 5'RACE, and the resulting TCR alpha and TCR beta cDNA libraries carried sample barcodes and UMIs. TCRdb used MiXCR to reprocess the 5' RACE reads, holding one entry per CDR3 protein. The data show about 150,000 distinct CDR3 sequences, 10% to 15% seen once. Trimming removed 0 bases from V and 0 bases from J, with 4 bases in between. The CDR3 is 14 residues long. Looked up from germline, CDR1 is MNHEY and CDR2 is SVGAGI. The gene calls are TRBV6-5 and TRBJ2-3; no clear D gene. Sequenced: PBMCs or a T cell subset sorted from them (not recorded which). The source of this sequence is a man younger than 30 who had mild COVID-19 (a few samples of this study predate the infection). Cell type and time point are not known. The CDR3 region has the DNA TGTGCCAGCAGTTACTCGGAGAGCACAGATACGCAGTATTTT. This translates into CASSYSESTDTQYF.